This passage covers 19 T cell receptor beta chains from one sample sequenced in a study of shared clonotypes between healthy human individuals. Produced via immunoSEQ multiplex PCR; TCRdb's table is partial and in-frame only. This table holds approximately 2.5 million clones, approximately 93% found once. Source material: naive CD4+ T cells from PBMCs. Subset of the sample: CD45RA+ positively selected. The receptors come from a man younger than 35 in good health. Some clones in this sample may be carry-over from other donors' samples.

The V and J genes are TRBV7-3 and TRBJ2-3, with 11 bases that match TRBD2. The CDR3 extends over 15 amino acids. CDR1 SGHTA and CDR2 FQGTGA come from the germline V gene. Trimming cost V 5 bases and J 4 bases; bases outside gene matches: 5. The CDR3 spells CASSGSGRVSDTQYF. CDR3 DNA sequence: TGTGCCAGCAGCGGTAGCGGGAGGGTTTCAGATACGCAGTATTTT.

This clone was found once. V is TRBV5-1 and J is TRBJ2-5; 13 bases are a match to TRBD2. The CDR3 contains 16 residues. Germline lookup yields CDR1 SGHRS and CDR2 YFSETQ. With 4 bases clipped from V and 2 bases from J, the junction kept 5 bases outside the gene matches. The CDR3 DNA sequence: TGCGCCAGCAGCATCGGGACTAGCGGGGCACAAGAGACCCAGTACTTC. It is translated as CASSIGTSGAQETQYF.

V gene TRBV29-1 combines with J gene TRBJ2-1; 7 bases line up with TRBD1. In germline, CDR1 is SQVTM, CDR2 ANQGSEA. J was trimmed by 10 bases and V by 1 base; bases with no gene match: 10. CDR3 length: 14 residues. The CDR3 sequence is CSVEVRQGLDEQFF. The DNA of the CDR3 is TGCAGCGTTGAAGTACGACAGGGATTAGACGAGCAGTTCTTC.

This rearrangement joins TRBV6-1 to TRBJ2-3; tentative D call: TRBD2 (6 bases). V lost 8 bases, J lost 0 bases, and 12 bases lay in between. The length of the CDR3 is 14 residues. Germline CDR1 and CDR2: MNHNS and SASEGT. The CDR3 reads CASRRGLSTDTQYF. As DNA, the CDR3 is TGTGCCAGCCGGCGGGGTCTTAGCACAGATACGCAGTATTTT.

The chain couples TRBV19 to TRBJ1-5; 7 bases match TRBD1. The CDR3 consists of 12 residues. Per germline, CDR1 LNHDA and CDR2 SQIVND (reference sequence). The V segment lost 7 bases and the J segment 7 bases; nucleotides outside the gene matches: 4. As DNA, the CDR3 is TGTGCCAGTACGACAGGGAAACAGCCCCAGCATTTT. Encoded protein: CASTTGKQPQHF.

This sequence joins TRBV7-8 and TRBJ1-5; D gene ambiguous. The CDR3 is made up of 12 amino acids. V was clipped by 3 bases and J by 9 bases, with 9 bases between them. The V gene's germline CDR1 is SGHVS and CDR2 FQNEAQ. Here the CDR3 DNA reads TGTGCCAGCAGCTTCCCCCGCGGGCCCCAGCATTTT. It specifies CASSFPRGPQHF.

The gene calls are TRBV19 and TRBJ2-6; D remains unclear. Germline V gene data show CDR1 as LNHDA and CDR2 as SQIVND (reference sequence). The V end lost 7 bases, the J end lost 0 bases, and 10 bases lay between the germline ends. The CDR3 has 15 residues. CDR3 region: CASTPGPSGANVLTF. The CDR3 DNA follows: TGTGCCAGTACACCTGGCCCCTCTGGGGCCAACGTCCTGACTTTC.

The V gene is TRBV10-3, the J gene TRBJ2-1, with TRBD2 as a possible D gene (6 bases). The germline CDR1 and CDR2 sequences are ENHRY and SYGVKD. V was trimmed by 0 bases and J by 4 bases, leaving 13 bases between them. The CDR3 has 16 residues. CDR3 bases: TGTGCCATCAGTGAGTCGAAATCTAGCGAATACAATGAGCAGTTCTTC. This sequence encodes CAISESKSSEYNEQFF.

The rearrangement joins TRBV9 to TRBJ2-2; 9 nucleotides agree with TRBD2. With 7 bases clipped from V and 3 bases from J, the junction kept 13 bases outside the gene matches. The CDR3 extends over 17 amino acids. Germline CDR1 SGDLS, CDR2 YYNGEE. The CDR3 is CASGRGAGGPDTGELFF. The CDR3 nucleotides read TGTGCCAGCGGAAGGGGGGCGGGAGGGCCTGACACCGGGGAGCTGTTTTTT.

The gene calls are TRBV7-3 and TRBJ2-5; D is unresolved. Germline CDR1 and CDR2: SGHTA and FQGTGA. V lost 5 bases and J lost 7, with 14 bases in between. The CDR3 is 13 residues long. CDR3 amino acids: CASSPQSETTQYF. CDR3 nucleotides: TGTGCCAGCAGCCCGCAGTCGGAGACGACCCAGTACTTC. The entire variable domain, with the rest obtained from reference TRBV7-3 and TRBJ2-5, is as follows: GAGVSQTPSNKVTEKGKYVELRCDPISGHTALYWYRQSLGQGPEFLIYFQGTGAADDSGLPNDRFFAVRPEGSVSTLKIQRTERGDSAVYLCASSPQSETTQYFGPGTRLLVL.

The chain carries TRBV5-1 and TRBJ1-1; TRBD1 aligns across 7 bases. The CDR3 spans 17 residues. In germline, CDR1 is SGHRS, CDR2 YFSETQ. Trimming cost V 4 bases and J 4 bases; bases outside gene matches: 16. CDR3 region: CASSPRTGEFPGTEAFF. DNA for the CDR3: TGCGCCAGCAGCCCCCGGACAGGAGAATTCCCGGGCACTGAAGCTTTCTTT.

The chain has TRBV18 and TRBJ1-1; D is unclear. CDR3 length equals 15 residues. The V end was cut by 6 bases, the J end by 1 base, with 15 bases between. Germline loops: CDR1 KGHSH, CDR2 LQKENI. The CDR3: CASSISAGKNTEAFF. CDR3 sequence (DNA): TGTGCCAGCTCCATAAGCGCCGGGAAGAACACTGAAGCTTTCTTT.

The chain is built from TRBV5-4 and TRBJ2-2, with 11 bases that match TRBD2. There are 19 residues in the CDR3. V lost 3 bases, J lost 0 bases, and 10 bases stayed unmatched. Per the germline V gene, CDR1 is SGHNT and CDR2 is YYREEE (reference sequence). The CDR3: CASSSPTGTSGANTGELFF. The CDR3 region has the DNA TGTGCCAGCAGCTCCCCCACCGGGACTAGCGGCGCGAACACCGGGGAGCTGTTTTTT.

Details on this clone: Within the sample, other DNA sequences also encode this same CDR3. The V and J genes are TRBV18 and TRBJ2-5; no firm D call. Deletions cut 2 bases from V and 1 base from J, with 5 bases between. CDR1 and CDR2 (germline): KGHSH, LQKENI. The CDR3 covers 13 residues. CDR3 loop: CASSPTPQETQYF. The CDR3 coding sequence is TGTGCCAGCTCACCAACCCCCCAAGAGACCCAGTACTTC. Full variable domain (remainder filled in from reference TRBV18 and TRBJ2-5): NAGVMQNPRHLVRRRGQEARLRCSPMKGHSHVYWYRQLPEEGLKFMVYLQKENIIDESGMPKERFSAEFPKEGPSILRIQQVVRGDSAAYFCASSPTPQETQYFGPGTRLLVL.

The rearrangement links TRBV19 to TRBJ1-1, with TRBD1 matching over 9 bases. The CDR3 runs 13 residues. J lost 4 bases, V lost 6 bases, and 3 bases had no gene match. The germline V gene has CDR1 LNHDA and CDR2 SQIVND (reference sequence). Written as DNA, the CDR3 is TGTGCCAGTAGCTCGGACAGGGGCACTGAAGCTTTCTTT. Encoded protein: CASSSDRGTEAFF. The complete variable domain, with remaining parts taken from reference TRBV19 and TRBJ1-1, reads DGGITQSPKYLFRKEGQNVTLSCEQNLNHDAMYWYRQDPGQGLRLIYYSQIVNDFQKGDIAEGYSVSREKKESFPLTVTSAQKNPTAFYLCASSSDRGTEAFFGQGTRLTVV.

Note on this clone: Other nucleotide sequences in the sample specify the same CDR3. The CDR3 nucleotides read TGTGCCAGCAGCGTAGAGGGGGGTAAAGAGACCCAGTACTTC. Protein: CASSVEGGKETQYF. This rearrangement joins TRBV9 to TRBJ2-5; D is perhaps TRBD1 or TRBD2 (6 bases each). This CDR3 is built from 14 residues. V dropped 0 bases and J dropped 3 bases, with 9 bases sitting between them. CDR1 is SGDLS and CDR2 is YYNGEE in the germline V gene.

The chain is built from TRBV6-5 and TRBJ2-7, with D hard to call. Between the trimmed V and J ends, which lost 6 bases and 2 bases, there was a span of 11 bases. Germline CDR1 MNHEY, CDR2 SVGAGI. CDR3 length: 13 amino acids. CDR3 in DNA: TGTGCCAGCAGGAGTTGGAACGCCTACGAGCAGTACTTC. Translated: CASRSWNAYEQYF.

Notes on this clone: One junction end disagrees with the germline gene, perhaps due to a read error. This chain uses TRBV7-9 with TRBJ1-2; D may be TRBD1 (5 bases). The CDR3 is made up of 12 amino acids. The V gene's germline CDR1 is SEHNR and CDR2 FQNEAQ (reference sequence). Here the CDR3 reads CASSRGGQGVAF. As DNA, the CDR3 is TGTGCCAGCAGCCGGGGAGGGCAGGGAGTCGCCTTC.

The chain combines TRBV11-2 with TRBJ2-7; D perhaps matches TRBD2 (5 bases). The germline CDR1 and CDR2 sequences are SGHAT and FQNNGV. Between the trimmed V and J ends, which lost 5 bases and 3 bases, there was a span of 17 bases. The length of the CDR3 is 15 residues. CDR3 nucleotides: TGTGCCAGCAGCCCAGAGGTACTAGATCACTACGAGCAGTACTTC. Translating it yields CASSPEVLDHYEQYF.